The TCR beta chain under discussion was sequenced for a study of beta chain features in type 1 diabetes. Since all of the isolated RNA was reverse transcribed, expressed TCRB transcripts were what got sequenced. The repertoire was sequenced with immunoSEQ multiplex PCR; TCRdb's copy has only in-frame clones and lacks some. There are roughly 400,000 clones in the sample; approximately 13% occur only once, and approximately 0.038% lies in the top ten. The germline V gene has CDR1 LNHNV and CDR2 YYDKDF (reference sequence). The CDR3 contains 13 residues. V lost 4 bases to trimming and J lost 2 bases, with 9 bases between them.

This sequence joins TRBV15 and TRBJ2-7; D tentatively reads TRBD1 or TRBD2 (6 bases each). This sequence was found in a man aged 30-40 years in good health. Sequenced: naive CD4+ T cells from blood. In DNA form, the CDR3 reads TGTGCCACCAGCATCCGGGGGCCCTACGAGCAGTACTTC. Translating it yields CATSIRGPYEQYF.